The subject of this entry is one TCR beta chain. Its antigen is currently unknown. One end of the junction is discordant with germline, which a read error may explain. The library labeled individual cDNA molecules by adding unique molecular identifiers to them. Original processing methods: Per-sample TCR counts ranged from roughly 23,224 to 750,000, median 95,638. TCRdb reprocessed the RACE reads via MiXCR and lists one record per CDR3 protein. TCRdb, rather than the study authors, made the V and J calls. The sample shows about 77,000 distinct CDR3 sequences, 8.6% of them seen only once. This record belongs to a study of human T cells and chemical hapten exposure. Broader study findings: No alteration of TCRs above 1 in 1000 frequency was seen with DPC sensitization.

The time point: healthy volunteer bleed at 6 weeks. Total RNA extraction was carried out from unfractionated whole blood. The receptor was derived from a female donor in good health. Some clones in this sample may be carry-over from other donors' samples. The sequenced material came from whole blood.

This CDR3 is CVSSLVRGGSYEQYF. The DNA for the CDR3 is TGCGTCAGCAGCTTGGTCCGCGGGGGGTCTTACGAGCAGTACTTC. The chain recombines TRBV5-1 with TRBJ2-7; TRBD2 matches 8 bases. The CDR3 length is 15 residues. Germline lookup yields CDR1 SGHRS and CDR2 YFSETQ.